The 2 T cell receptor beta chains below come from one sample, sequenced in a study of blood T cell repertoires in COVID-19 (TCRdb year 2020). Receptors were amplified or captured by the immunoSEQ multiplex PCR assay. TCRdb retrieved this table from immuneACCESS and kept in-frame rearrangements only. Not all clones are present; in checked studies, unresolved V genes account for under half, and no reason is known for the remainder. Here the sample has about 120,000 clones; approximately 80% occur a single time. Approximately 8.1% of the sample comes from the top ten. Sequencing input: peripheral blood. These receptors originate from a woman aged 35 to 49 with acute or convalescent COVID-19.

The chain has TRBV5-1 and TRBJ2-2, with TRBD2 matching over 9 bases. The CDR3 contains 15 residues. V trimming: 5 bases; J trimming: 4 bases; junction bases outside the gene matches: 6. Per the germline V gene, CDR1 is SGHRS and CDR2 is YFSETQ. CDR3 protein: CASSRTSVGTGELFF. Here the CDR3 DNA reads TGCGCCAGCAGTCGGACTAGCGTGGGCACCGGGGAGCTGTTTTTT.

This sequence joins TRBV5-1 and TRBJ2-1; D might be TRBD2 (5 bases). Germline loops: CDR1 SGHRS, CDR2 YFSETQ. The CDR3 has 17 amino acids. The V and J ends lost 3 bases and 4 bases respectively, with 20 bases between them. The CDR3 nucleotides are TGCGCCAGCAGCTCGCGGGTTTTGGGAGTGAAATACAATGAGCAGTTCTTC. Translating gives CASSSRVLGVKYNEQFF. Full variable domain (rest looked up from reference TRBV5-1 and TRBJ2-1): KAGVTQTPRYLIKTRGQQVTLSCSPISGHRSVSWYQQTPGQGLQFLFEYFSETQRNKGNFPGRFSGRQFSNSRSEMNVSTLELGDSALYLCASSSRVLGVKYNEQFFGPGTRLTVL.